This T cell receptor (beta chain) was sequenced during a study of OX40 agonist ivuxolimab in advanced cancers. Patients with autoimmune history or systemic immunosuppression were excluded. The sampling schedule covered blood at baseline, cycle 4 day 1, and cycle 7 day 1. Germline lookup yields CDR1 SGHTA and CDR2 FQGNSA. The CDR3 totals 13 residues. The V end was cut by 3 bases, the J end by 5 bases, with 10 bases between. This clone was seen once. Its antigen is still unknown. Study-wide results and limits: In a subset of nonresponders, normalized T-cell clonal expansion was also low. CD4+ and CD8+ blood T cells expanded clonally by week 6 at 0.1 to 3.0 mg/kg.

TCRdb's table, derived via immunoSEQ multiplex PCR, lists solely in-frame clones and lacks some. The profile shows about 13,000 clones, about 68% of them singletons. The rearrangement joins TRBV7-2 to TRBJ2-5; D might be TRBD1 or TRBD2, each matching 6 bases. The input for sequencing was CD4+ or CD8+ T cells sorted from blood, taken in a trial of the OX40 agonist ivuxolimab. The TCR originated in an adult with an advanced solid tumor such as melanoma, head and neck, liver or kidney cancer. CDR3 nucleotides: TGTGCCAGCAGCTTCGGGGGCGCGGAGACCCAGTACTTC. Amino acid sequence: CASSFGGAETQYF.